This T cell receptor (beta chain) was captured in a study of OX40 agonist ivuxolimab in advanced cancers. Study as a whole: Participants, approximately 81% male, averaged roughly 60 years of age, ranging from about 23 to 85. Three dose-escalation patients had partial responses: one with hepatocellular carcinoma and two with cutaneous melanoma.

Note on this clone: Its cognate antigen is unknown.

V was cut by 3 bases and J by 2 bases, with 15 bases left in between. There are 15 residues in the CDR3. Germline values: CDR1 SGHTS, CDR2 YDEGEE. Overall study findings and caveats: On average, CD8+ T cells showed a greater number of expanded clones than CD4+. Partly responding patients at 0.1-3.0 mg/kg showed some of the smallest clonal expansion.

Assay used: immunoSEQ multiplex PCR; TCRdb lists only in-frame clones, some missing. The sample includes 40,000 to 55,000 clones, approximately 88% of them seen just once. This specimen was CD4+ or CD8+ T cells sorted from blood, taken in a trial of the OX40 agonist ivuxolimab. The V call is TRBV5-8, the J call TRBJ2-7; TRBD1 is a possible D gene (5 bases). The sequence was collected from an adult with an advanced solid tumor such as melanoma, head and neck, liver or kidney cancer. The CDR3 here is CASSSRSTVTYEQYF. The CDR3 DNA reads as TGTGCCAGCAGCTCCCGATCGACAGTGACCTACGAGCAGTACTTC. The full variable domain, with the rest looked up from reference TRBV5-8 and TRBJ2-7, is EAGVTQSPTHLIKTRGQQATLRCSPISGHTSVYWYQQALGLGLQFLLWYDEGEERNRGNFPPRFSGRQFPNYSSELNVNALELEDSALYLCASSSRSTVTYEQYFGPGTRLTVT.